This T cell receptor (beta chain) emerged from a study of shared T cell receptors in the human thymus. Trimming removed 0 bases from V and 6 bases from J, with 9 bases in between. The CDR3 has 13 residues. Germline CDR1 reads SGHRS; CDR2 reads YFSETQ. Here immunoSEQ multiplex PCR was the method, and the copy in TCRdb shows in-frame clones only, minus some. The sample has over 650,000 clones, around 87% seen once. Another study also made use of these data, one on human thymus T cells. That paper states: From resections taken during corrective heart surgery, the thymus tissue was obtained. What appeared biased in thymic and blood repertoires was the usage of V and J genes. The related literature has documented a marked overlap of thymic repertoires among unrelated individuals.

The clonotype was recovered from a boy under three years old with a congenital heart defect. This sequence joins TRBV5-1 and TRBJ1-2; D ambiguous. The sample consisted of thymocytes. CDR3 residues: CASSLGGLDGYTF. The CDR3 DNA reads as TGCGCCAGCAGCTTGGGAGGATTGGATGGCTACACCTTC.